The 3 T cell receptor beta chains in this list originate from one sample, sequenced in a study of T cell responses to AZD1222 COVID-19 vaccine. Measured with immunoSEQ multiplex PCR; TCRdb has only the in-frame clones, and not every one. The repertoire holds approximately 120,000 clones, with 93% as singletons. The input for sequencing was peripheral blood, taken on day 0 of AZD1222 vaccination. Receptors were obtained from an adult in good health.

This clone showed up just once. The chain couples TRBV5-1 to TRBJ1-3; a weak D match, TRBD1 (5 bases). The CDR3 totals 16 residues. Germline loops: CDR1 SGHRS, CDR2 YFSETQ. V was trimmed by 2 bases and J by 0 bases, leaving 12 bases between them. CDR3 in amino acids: CASSFGTPGSGNTIYF. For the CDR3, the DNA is TGCGCCAGCAGCTTCGGGACTCCCGGCTCTGGAAACACCATATATTTT. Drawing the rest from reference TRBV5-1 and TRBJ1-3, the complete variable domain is KAGVTQTPRYLIKTRGQQVTLSCSPISGHRSVSWYQQTPGQGLQFLFEYFSETQRNKGNFPGRFSGRQFSNSRSEMNVSTLELGDSALYLCASSFGTPGSGNTIYFGEGSWLTVV.

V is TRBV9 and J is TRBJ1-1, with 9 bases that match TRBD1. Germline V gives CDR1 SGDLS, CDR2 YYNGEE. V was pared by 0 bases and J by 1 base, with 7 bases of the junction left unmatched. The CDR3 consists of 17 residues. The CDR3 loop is CASSVATGGQGNTEAFF. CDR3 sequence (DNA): TGTGCCAGCAGCGTAGCTACTGGGGGACAGGGGAACACTGAAGCTTTCTTT.

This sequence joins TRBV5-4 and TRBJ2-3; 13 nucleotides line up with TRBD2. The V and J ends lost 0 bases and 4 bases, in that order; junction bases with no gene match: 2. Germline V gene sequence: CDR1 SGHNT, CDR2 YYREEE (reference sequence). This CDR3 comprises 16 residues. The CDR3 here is CASSLGTSGSADTQYF. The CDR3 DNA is TGTGCCAGCAGCTTGGGGACTAGCGGGAGTGCAGATACGCAGTATTTT.